The entry below describes one T cell receptor (beta chain). This entry belongs to a study of blood T cell repertoires in COVID-19. In the original processing: The assay estimated nucleated cells by amplifying reference gene primers. The table came from immunoSEQ multiplex PCR; TCRdb's copy has only in-frame clones and leaves some out. The V and J calls and clone size are taken from that table; D and trimming were inferred from the DNA. The sample holds 200,000 to 250,000 clones, roughly 88% seen once. Sequencing was carried out using PBMCs or T cells enriched from blood (not recorded which). The TCR was taken from a woman under 40 who had been exposed to COVID-19.

The CDR3 sequence is CASSDTWNTEAFF. CDR3 coding DNA: TGTGCCAGCAGCGACACATGGAACACTGAAGCTTTCTTT. The gene calls are TRBV11-3 and TRBJ1-1; no definite D call. The CDR3 spans 13 residues. The germline V gene encodes CDR1 SGHNT and CDR2 YENEEA. The V gene lost 5 bases and the J gene lost 1 base, with 8 bases spanning the gap.